Listed here are 20 T cell receptor beta chains from one sample, sequenced in a study of blood T cell repertoires in COVID-19. TCRdb keeps only in-frame clones here, not all; method: immunoSEQ multiplex PCR. The sample contains 150,000 to 200,000 clones, around four fifths of which appear only once. The sequenced material came from peripheral blood. The receptors shown here come from a woman in her twenties or thirties with acute or convalescent COVID-19.

The chain is built from TRBV28 and TRBJ1-2; possible D gene TRBD1, 6 bases. Germline V gene lookup returns CDR1 MDHEN and CDR2 SYDVKM. V lost 6 bases to trimming and J lost 5 bases, with 10 bases between them. The CDR3 sequence is 12 residues long. CDR3 coding DNA: TGTGCCAGCAGGCAGGGGAAATATGGCTACACCTTC. This codes for CASRQGKYGYTF.

The J gene is TRBJ2-5, the V gene TRBV5-1; 9 bases agree with TRBD1. This CDR3 comprises 15 residues. Germline assignment: CDR1 SGHRS and CDR2 YFSETQ. With V trimmed by 1 base and J by 5 bases, 6 bases remained unmatched. The CDR3 loop reads CASSLYPGQGETQYF. CDR3 DNA: TGCGCCAGCAGCTTGTATCCGGGACAGGGCGAGACCCAGTACTTC.

This clone showed up just a few times. V gene TRBV15 combines with J gene TRBJ2-5, with a tentative D call TRBD1 (6 bases). There are 15 residues in the CDR3. CDR1 is LNHNV, CDR2 YYDKDF, per germline (reference sequence). The V and J ends lost 6 bases and 4 bases respectively, with 18 bases between them. The DNA of the CDR3 is TGTGCCACCAGAAGACCAGGGGTTCTGGGAGAGACCCAGTACTTC. This encodes CATRRPGVLGETQYF.

V usage is TRBV19 and J usage is TRBJ1-1, with TRBD1 matching over 8 bases. With 0 bases clipped from V and 8 bases from J, the junction kept 5 bases outside the gene matches. Germline V lookup: CDR1 LNHDA, CDR2 SQIVND (reference sequence). The CDR3 loop spans 14 amino acids. In DNA form, the CDR3 reads TGTGCCAGTAGTATAGACCCCGACAGGGGCGAAGCTTTCTTT. This codes for CASSIDPDRGEAFF.

This clone was observed once. The chain uses TRBV9 and TRBJ1-2; the D gene is possibly TRBD1 (5 bases). In germline, CDR1 is SGDLS, CDR2 YYNGEE. The CDR3 loop spans 11 amino acids. The V end lost 4 bases, the J end lost 8 bases, and 9 bases lay between the germline ends. As DNA, the CDR3 is TGTGCCAGCAGCACCCGGACAGGCTACACCTTC. Translation gives CASSTRTGYTF.

The J gene is TRBJ1-1, the V gene TRBV28; no reliable D call. Looked up from germline, CDR1 is MDHEN and CDR2 is SYDVKM. Trimming pared 4 bases from V and 3 bases from J, leaving 9 bases between. The CDR3 is 13 residues long. The CDR3 spells CASSSVADTEAFF. CDR3 DNA: TGTGCCAGCAGTTCAGTCGCAGACACTGAAGCTTTCTTT.

The chain has TRBV2 and TRBJ2-7; D remains ambiguous. This CDR3 is 14 amino acids long. Germline CDR1 is SNHLY and CDR2 is FYNNEI. V shed 2 bases and J shed 5 bases, with 13 bases lying between them. CDR3 region: CASSETVSFHEQYF. CDR3 sequence (DNA): TGTGCCAGCAGTGAAACAGTCTCCTTCCACGAGCAGTACTTC.

The J gene is TRBJ2-1, the V gene TRBV19, with 7 nucleotides matching TRBD2. Germline loops: CDR1 LNHDA, CDR2 SQIVND (reference sequence). J lost 8 bases, V lost 10 bases, and 14 bases had no gene match. The CDR3 runs 14 residues. The chain's CDR3 is CATGGGRLIDEQFF. CDR3 sequence (DNA): TGTGCCACGGGAGGAGGGAGGTTGATCGATGAGCAGTTCTTC.

The rearrangement uses TRBV28 and TRBJ2-3; 11 nucleotides agree with TRBD2. Germline V gene sequence: CDR1 MDHEN, CDR2 SYDVKM. The CDR3 sequence is 17 residues long. V trimming: 4 bases; J trimming: 11 bases; junction bases outside the gene matches: 17. Here the CDR3 reads CASSSGTSGALVVMQYF. The DNA for the CDR3 is TGTGCCAGCAGTTCTGGGACTAGCGGAGCCCTTGTAGTTATGCAGTATTTT.

The rearrangement links TRBV19 to TRBJ2-7; unclear D gene. Germline loops: CDR1 LNHDA, CDR2 SQIVND (reference sequence). The CDR3 is 13 amino acids. Trimming took 5 bases from V and 3 from J, leaving 11 bases between them. The CDR3 is CASSDRQVYEQYF. The CDR3 DNA follows: TGTGCCAGTAGTGACCGCCAGGTCTACGAGCAGTACTTC.

V gene TRBV7-9 combines with J gene TRBJ1-4; D gene unclear. The germline V and J ends were trimmed by 4 bases and 8 bases, with 23 bases remaining between them. This CDR3 is 17 amino acids long. Germline V gene data show CDR1 as SEHNR and CDR2 as FQNEAQ (reference sequence). The CDR3 reads CASSSLPAGVMGEKLFF. The CDR3 DNA reads as TGTGCCAGCAGCTCCTTACCGGCGGGTGTCATGGGGGAAAAACTGTTTTTT.

The chain joins TRBV6-2 or TRBV6-3 to TRBJ1-1, with 7 bases that match TRBD1. The germline CDR1 and CDR2 sequences are MNHEY and SVGEGT. V was pared by 2 bases and J by 11 bases, with 11 bases of the junction left unmatched. The CDR3 extends over 14 amino acids. This CDR3 is CASSYHGGTGAAFF. The CDR3 nucleotides are TGTGCCAGCAGTTACCATGGGGGAACAGGGGCGGCTTTCTTT.

V and J are TRBV7-9 and TRBJ1-5; TRBD1 matches at 8 bases. Germline V gives CDR1 SEHNR, CDR2 FQNEAQ (reference sequence). CDR3 size: 15 residues. The junction had 2 bases not matched to a gene; V was cut back by 1 base and J by 3 bases. In nucleotides, the CDR3 is TGTGCCAGCAGCTTAGGGACAGGGTCCAATCAGCCCCAGCATTTT. Its translation: CASSLGTGSNQPQHF.

The chain employs TRBV30 and TRBJ2-2; 12 positions agree with TRBD1. Germline CDR1 reads GTSNPN; CDR2 reads SVGIG (reference sequence). This CDR3 is 17 amino acids long. V trimming: 4 bases; J trimming: 4 bases; junction bases outside the gene matches: 10. The CDR3 DNA follows: TGTGCCTGGATTCCCAGGGACAGGGGGCGCGCCACCGGGGAGCTGTTTTTT. This gives the protein CAWIPRDRGRATGELFF.

CDR3 amino acids: CASSRQGNEKLFF. In DNA, the CDR3 is TGTGCCAGCAGCCGACAGGGGAATGAAAAACTGTTTTTT. The chain recombines TRBV4-2 with TRBJ1-4; 8 bases line up with TRBD1. Germline lookup yields CDR1 LGHNA and CDR2 YNFKEQ. The CDR3 consists of 13 residues. Trimming at V came to 4 bases and at J to 5 bases, leaving 0 bases not matched to a gene.

This rearrangement joins TRBV6-5 to TRBJ1-1; a possible D gene is TRBD1 (6 bases). The germline V and J ends were trimmed by 2 bases and 7 bases, with 17 bases remaining between them. This CDR3 has 15 residues. Looked up from germline, CDR1 is MNHEY and CDR2 is SVGAGI. The CDR3 bases are TGTGCCAGCAGTTACACAAACAGGGTCGGCGGTGAAGCTTTCTTT. Its protein product is CASSYTNRVGGEAFF.

The chain joins TRBV9 to TRBJ2-7; D gene uncertain. The CDR3 runs to 14 residues. Looked up from germline, CDR1 is SGDLS and CDR2 is YYNGEE. V lost 2 bases and J 4 bases, leaving 13 bases between the germline ends. DNA for the CDR3: TGTGCCAGCAGCGTCCTGGCGGATGGATACGAGCAGTACTTC. Its translation is CASSVLADGYEQYF.

This chain uses TRBV30 with TRBJ2-7, with D hard to call. Trimming took 4 bases from V and 1 from J, leaving 14 bases between them. CDR3 size: 14 residues. Per germline, CDR1 GTSNPN and CDR2 SVGIG (reference sequence). DNA for the CDR3: TGTGCCTGGACCCCAGGCCGTTCTTCCTACGAGCAGTACTTC. This gives the protein CAWTPGRSSYEQYF.

The rearrangement joins TRBV19 to TRBJ1-2, with 10 bases lining up with TRBD1. Trimming took 6 bases from V and 3 from J; bases not matched to a gene: 7. Per germline, CDR1 LNHDA and CDR2 SQIVND (reference sequence). The CDR3 spans 15 residues. This CDR3 is CASRTRGTGDYGYTF. The CDR3 DNA follows: TGTGCCAGTAGGACAAGGGGGACAGGGGACTATGGCTACACCTTC.

The chain has TRBV7-3 and TRBJ1-1; 7 bases agree with TRBD1. After removal of 2 bases from V and 8 bases from J, the junction contained 5 bases not matched to a gene. Germline CDR1 reads SGHTA; CDR2 reads FQGTGA. This CDR3 has 13 residues. CDR3 sequence (DNA): TGTGCCAGCAGCTTACGGGCAGGGGGAGAAGCTTTCTTT. As protein: CASSLRAGGEAFF.